In this sample, the clone carrying this T cell receptor (beta chain) turned up many times. The sample originates from a study of early T cells in non-severe SARS-CoV-2 infection. Study information: The sequenced material was bulk RNA from unsorted whole blood, and its chains were unpaired.

Unique molecular identifiers were affixed to single, distinct cDNA molecules. From the 5' RACE reads, TCRdb called clonotypes with MiXCR, one entry per CDR3 protein. The data show about 68,000 distinct CDR3 sequences, 9% to 15% seen once. The V gene lost 3 bases and the J gene lost 3 bases, with 4 bases spanning the gap. This CDR3 contains 12 residues. J is TRBJ2-3 and V is TRBV12-3 or TRBV12-4, with D unclear. The sequenced sample was whole blood. The source of this sequence is an adult who was a healthcare worker with PCR-confirmed SARS-CoV-2 infection or an uninfected control (not recorded which). DNA for the CDR3: TGTGCCAGCAGTTTCGGGACAGATACGCAGTATTTT. Translating gives CASSFGTDTQYF.